The clone carrying this T cell receptor beta chain came up many times. Its antigen is unidentified. The V end was cut by 3 bases, the J end by 0 bases, with 12 bases between. The germline CDR1 and CDR2 sequences are DFQATT and SNEGSKA (reference sequence). The CDR3 sequence is 15 residues long. Researchers used genomic DNA as the template to profile TCR beta VDJ and CDR3. TCRdb reanalysed the reads using MiXCR and keeps one entry per CDR3 protein. This sample has 160,000 or so distinct CDR3 sequences; 45% to 55% occur once, and the top ten carry 0.85% to 1.2%. The data belong to a study of CD8+CD57+ T cells in acquired aplastic anemia. Study-wide findings and caveats: A set of around 30 CD8+ CDR3 sequences was shared between patients and controls, and these sequences appeared highly expressed in patients. Patients and controls had CD8+ Simpson's diversity values that were not significantly distinct.

Patients included in sequencing had previously demonstrated CD8+CD57+ cell expansion by flow cytometry. With no exception, the patients had severe acquired aplastic anemia. No therapy had been given to the patients at the time of blood sampling. This TCR came from a human donor with aplastic anemia. The source material was sorted CD4+, CD8+, or CD8+CD57+ T cells (not recorded which) from PBMCs. V usage is TRBV20-1 and J usage is TRBJ1-5; D is ambiguous. The CDR3 region has the DNA TGCAGTGCTAGGGGTTCAGAGTATAGCAATCAGCCCCAGCATTTT. It translates to CSARGSEYSNQPQHF.